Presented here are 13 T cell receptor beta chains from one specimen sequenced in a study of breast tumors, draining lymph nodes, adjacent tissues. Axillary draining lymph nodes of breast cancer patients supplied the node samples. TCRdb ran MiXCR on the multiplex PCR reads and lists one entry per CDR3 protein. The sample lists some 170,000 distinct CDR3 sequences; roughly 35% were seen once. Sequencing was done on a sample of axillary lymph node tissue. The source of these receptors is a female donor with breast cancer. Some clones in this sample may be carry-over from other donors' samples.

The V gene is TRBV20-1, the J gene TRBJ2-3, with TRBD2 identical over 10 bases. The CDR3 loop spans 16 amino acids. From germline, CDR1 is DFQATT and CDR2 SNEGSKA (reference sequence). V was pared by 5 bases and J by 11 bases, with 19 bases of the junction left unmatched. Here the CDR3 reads CSAERWAAGGPNEQYF. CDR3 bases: TGCAGTGCTGAGCGCTGGGCAGCGGGAGGGCCCAATGAGCAGTATTTT.

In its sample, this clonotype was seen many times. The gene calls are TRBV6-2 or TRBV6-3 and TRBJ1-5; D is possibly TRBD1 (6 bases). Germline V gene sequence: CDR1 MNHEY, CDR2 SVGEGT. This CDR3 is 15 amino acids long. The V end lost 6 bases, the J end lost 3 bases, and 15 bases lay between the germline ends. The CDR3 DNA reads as TGTGCCAGCAGAACCAGACAGGCGCTCAATCAGCCCCAGCATTTT. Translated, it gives CASRTRQALNQPQHF.

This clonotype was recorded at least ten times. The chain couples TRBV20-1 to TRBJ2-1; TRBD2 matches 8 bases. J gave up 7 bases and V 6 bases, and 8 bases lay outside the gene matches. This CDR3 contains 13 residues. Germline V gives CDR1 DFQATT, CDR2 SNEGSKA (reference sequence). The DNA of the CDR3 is TGCAGTGCCGGGGGGGCCCGGATGAATGAGCAGTTCTTC. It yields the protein CSAGGARMNEQFF.

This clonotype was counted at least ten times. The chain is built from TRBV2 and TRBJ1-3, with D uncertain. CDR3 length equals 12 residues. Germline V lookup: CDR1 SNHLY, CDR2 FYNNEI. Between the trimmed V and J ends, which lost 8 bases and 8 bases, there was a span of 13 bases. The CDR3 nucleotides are TGTGCCAGCCGGGGTGACGCAGACACCATATATTTT. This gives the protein CASRGDADTIYF.

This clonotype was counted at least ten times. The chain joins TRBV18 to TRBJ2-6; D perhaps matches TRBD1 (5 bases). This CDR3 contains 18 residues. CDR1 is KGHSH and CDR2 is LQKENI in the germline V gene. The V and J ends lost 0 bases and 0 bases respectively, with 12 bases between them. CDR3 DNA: TGTGCCAGCTCACCACCGGGCAGGGTGGTCTCTGGGGCCAACGTCCTGACTTTC. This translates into CASSPPGRVVSGANVLTF.

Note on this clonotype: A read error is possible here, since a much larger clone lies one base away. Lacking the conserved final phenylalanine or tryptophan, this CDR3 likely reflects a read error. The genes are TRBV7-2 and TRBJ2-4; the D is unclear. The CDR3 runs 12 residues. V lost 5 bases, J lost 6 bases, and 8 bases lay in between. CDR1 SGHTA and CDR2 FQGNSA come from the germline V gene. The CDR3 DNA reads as TGTGCCAGCAGCCACATGCGAAACATTCAGTACCTC. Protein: CASSHMRNIQYL.

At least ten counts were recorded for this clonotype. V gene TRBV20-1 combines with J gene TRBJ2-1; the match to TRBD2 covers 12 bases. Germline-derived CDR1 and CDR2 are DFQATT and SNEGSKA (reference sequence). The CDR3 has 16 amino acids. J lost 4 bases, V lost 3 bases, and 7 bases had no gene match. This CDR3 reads CSARGSGLAGYNEQFF. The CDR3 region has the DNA TGCAGTGCTAGGGGGTCGGGACTAGCGGGTTACAATGAGCAGTTCTTC.

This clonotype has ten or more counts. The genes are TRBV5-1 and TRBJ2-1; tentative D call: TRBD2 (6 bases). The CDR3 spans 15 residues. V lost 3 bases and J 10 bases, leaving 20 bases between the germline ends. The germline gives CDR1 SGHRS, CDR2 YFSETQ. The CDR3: CASSSGVASTQEQFF. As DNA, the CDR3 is TGCGCCAGCAGCTCGGGGGTCGCTTCCACCCAGGAGCAGTTCTTC.

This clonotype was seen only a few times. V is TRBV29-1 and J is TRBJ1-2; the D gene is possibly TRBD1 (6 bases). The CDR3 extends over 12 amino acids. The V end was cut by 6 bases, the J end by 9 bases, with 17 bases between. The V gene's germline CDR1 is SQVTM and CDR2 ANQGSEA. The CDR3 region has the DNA TGCAGCGTCGTACAGGGATTCGGGAGCTACACCTTC. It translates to CSVVQGFGSYTF.

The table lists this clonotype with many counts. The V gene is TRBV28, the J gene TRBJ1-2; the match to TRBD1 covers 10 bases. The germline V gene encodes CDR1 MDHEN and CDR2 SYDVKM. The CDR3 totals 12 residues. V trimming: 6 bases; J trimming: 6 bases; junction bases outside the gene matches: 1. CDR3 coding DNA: TGTGCCAGCAGCGGGACAGGGGATGGCTACACCTTC. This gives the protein CASSGTGDGYTF.

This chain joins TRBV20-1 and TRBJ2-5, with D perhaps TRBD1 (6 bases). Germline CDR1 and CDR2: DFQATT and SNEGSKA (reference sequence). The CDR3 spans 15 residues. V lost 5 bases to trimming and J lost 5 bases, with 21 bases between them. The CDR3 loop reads CSASQTGSGEETQYF. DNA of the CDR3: TGCAGTGCTTCGCAGACAGGCTCTGGGGAGGAGACCCAGTACTTC.

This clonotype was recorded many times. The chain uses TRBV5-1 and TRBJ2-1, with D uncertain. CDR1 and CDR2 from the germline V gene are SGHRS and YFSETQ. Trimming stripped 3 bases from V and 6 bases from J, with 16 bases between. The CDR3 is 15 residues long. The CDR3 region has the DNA TGCGCCAGCAGCTCACCGAGCACCGGATTCAATGAGCAGTTCTTC. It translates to CASSSPSTGFNEQFF.

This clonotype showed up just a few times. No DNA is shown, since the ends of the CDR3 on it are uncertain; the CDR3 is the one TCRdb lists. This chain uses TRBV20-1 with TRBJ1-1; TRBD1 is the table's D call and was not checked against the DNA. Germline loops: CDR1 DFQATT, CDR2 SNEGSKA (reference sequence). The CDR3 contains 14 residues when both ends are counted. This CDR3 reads CSARDRRAGTEAFF.